The 5 T cell receptor beta chains reported below all come from one sample, sequenced in a study of T cells in tuberculosis. Noted time point: new active TB diagnosis, blood taken before or within 7 days of starting treatment. Sequenced by immunoSEQ multiplex PCR; TCRdb stores in-frame clones only, minus some. The sample consists of more than 35,000 clones, approximately 94% of them appearing once. Sequenced here: PBMCs, sampled at tuberculosis diagnosis. Receptors originate from an adult with tuberculosis.

The J gene is TRBJ1-6, the V gene TRBV18; the match to TRBD1 covers 9 bases. V lost 3 bases to trimming and J lost 9 bases; unmatched junction nucleotides: 3. The CDR3 is made up of 14 amino acids. Germline loops: CDR1 KGHSH, CDR2 LQKENI. The CDR3 is CASSPVGQGSPLHF. CDR3 coding DNA: TGTGCCAGCTCACCCGTGGGACAGGGTTCACCCCTCCACTTT.

The CDR3 nucleotides read TGTGCCAGCAGAACGGTCCCGGCAGGGTACACGGATACGCAGTATTTT. Protein sequence: CASRTVPAGYTDTQYF. The J gene is TRBJ2-3, the V gene TRBV7-2; a weak D match, TRBD1 (5 bases). The germline CDR1 and CDR2 sequences are SGHTA and FQGNSA. The CDR3 spans 16 residues. Trimming took 6 bases from V and 6 from J, leaving 22 bases between them.

The V call is TRBV2, the J call TRBJ2-7; 7 nucleotides match TRBD1. V lost 6 bases to trimming and J lost 1 base; unmatched junction nucleotides: 6. The germline gives CDR1 SNHLY, CDR2 FYNNEI. This CDR3 comprises 14 residues. The CDR3 coding sequence is TGTGCCAGCAGGACAGGGACAGCTTCCTACGAGCAGTACTTC. This translates into CASRTGTASYEQYF.

The rearrangement links TRBV5-6 to TRBJ2-1; 8 positions match TRBD2. CDR1 and CDR2 (germline): SGHDT, YYEEEE. Germline trimming cut 4 bases from V and 10 bases from J; bases unmatched to any gene: 16. CDR3 length equals 16 residues. CDR3 in amino acids: CASSVTGGLDFREQFF. CDR3 nucleotides: TGTGCCAGCAGCGTCACGGGGGGGCTGGATTTTCGCGAGCAGTTCTTC.

The chain couples TRBV15 to TRBJ2-7; TRBD1 aligns across 7 bases. Germline assignment: CDR1 LNHNV and CDR2 YYDKDF (reference sequence). This CDR3 spans 16 amino acids. J was trimmed by 2 bases and V by 0 bases; bases with no gene match: 7. CDR3 DNA: TGTGCCACCAGCAGAGATTCGGACAGGATTACCTACGAGCAGTACTTC. It specifies CATSRDSDRITYEQYF.